This T cell receptor (beta chain) stems from a study of T cell responses to AZD1222 COVID-19 vaccine. The study, taken as a whole, reports: Repertoires were obtained solely post-peak T cell response. Along spike, vaccine-associated CD4 TCRs were found throughout, with dominance at 160-218 and 743-854. Donors, mostly white British, included more females; clonal diversity was possibly underestimated.

This clone was seen just once. As yet, its antigen is unknown. Per germline, CDR1 SEHNR and CDR2 FQNEAQ (reference sequence). The CDR3 contains 16 residues. V trimming: 4 bases; J trimming: 4 bases; junction bases outside the gene matches: 8. This table comes from immunoSEQ multiplex PCR, and its TCRdb copy is limited to in-frame clones, with some not included. Of 110,000 or so clones in the sample, roughly 90% were seen once. The specimen comprised peripheral blood, sampled on day 0 of MenACWY control vaccination. This TCR derives from an adult in good health. V and J are TRBV7-9 and TRBJ2-3; 10 bases are shared with TRBD1. The DNA for the CDR3 is TGTGCCAGCAGCTCCACCCGGGACAGGGGACCAGATACGCAGTATTTT. It is translated as CASSSTRDRGPDTQYF.